This paragraph covers one TCR beta chain sequence. Antigen specificity is unknown. This CDR3 contains 18 residues. Germline CDR1 reads LNHDA; CDR2 reads SQIVND (reference sequence). V was pared by 6 bases and J by 1 base, with 10 bases of the junction left unmatched. Primers included in the PCR were 60 Vbeta and 13 Jbeta primers. The data were produced by immunoSEQ multiplex PCR, yet TCRdb's version contains in-frame clones alone and is incomplete. The table shows 95,000 to 100,000 clones, with 77% occurring only once. The sample originates from a study of cytomegalovirus exposure and HLA in healthy donors. In nominal health when sampled, donors likely had unrecorded immune exposures nonetheless. Study findings and constraints: It was likely that a cluster of highly shared sequence variants was a sequencing artifact.

The source is a female donor in good health and CMV-seronegative. Sequencing was performed on PBMCs. The chain couples TRBV19 to TRBJ2-6, with 9 bases matching TRBD1. CDR3 amino acids: CASSITGTGTSGANVLTF. As DNA, the CDR3 is TGTGCCAGTAGCATCACCGGGACAGGGACTTCTGGGGCCAACGTCCTGACTTTC.